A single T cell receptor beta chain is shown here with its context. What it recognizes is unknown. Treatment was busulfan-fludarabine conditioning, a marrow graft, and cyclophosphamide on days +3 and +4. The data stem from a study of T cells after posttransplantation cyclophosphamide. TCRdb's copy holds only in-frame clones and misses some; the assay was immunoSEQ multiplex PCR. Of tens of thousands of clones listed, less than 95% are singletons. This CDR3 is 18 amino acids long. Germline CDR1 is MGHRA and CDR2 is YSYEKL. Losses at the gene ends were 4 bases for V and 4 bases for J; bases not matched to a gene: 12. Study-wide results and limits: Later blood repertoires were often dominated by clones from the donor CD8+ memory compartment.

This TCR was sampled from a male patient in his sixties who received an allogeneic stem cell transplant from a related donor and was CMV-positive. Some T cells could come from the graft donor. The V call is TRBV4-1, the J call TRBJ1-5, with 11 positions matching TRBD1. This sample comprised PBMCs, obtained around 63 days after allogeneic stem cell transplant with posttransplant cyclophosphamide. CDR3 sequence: CASSPLPLDRGPNQPQHF. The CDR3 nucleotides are TGCGCCAGCAGCCCACTACCCTTGGACAGGGGGCCGAATCAGCCCCAGCATTTT.